This TCR beta chain emerged from a study of cytomegalovirus exposure and HLA in healthy donors. This clone was seen a handful of times. What it binds is not known. Primers included in the PCR were 60 Vbeta and 13 Jbeta primers. Sequencing was performed with immunoSEQ multiplex PCR; in TCRdb, only in-frame clones are kept and a portion is missing. The profile shows about 190,000 clones, roughly 84% of them singletons. Study-level results: It was shown in a later analysis that HLA-associated TCR beta chains were more clonally expanded than other, equally common chains.

The CDR3 consists of 12 residues. V was pared by 11 bases and J by 7 bases, with 17 bases between. Germline V gives CDR1 SEHNR, CDR2 FQNEAQ (reference sequence). Input material: PBMCs. The chain links TRBV7-9 to TRBJ1-2; a possible D gene is TRBD1 (6 bases). This TCR was recovered from a boy between 10 and 17 years old in good health and CMV-seronegative. Here the CDR3 DNA reads TGTGCCTTAACGGGACAAAGGGGTGGCTACACCTTC. Translation gives CALTGQRGGYTF.